This T cell receptor (beta chain) was profiled in a study of cytomegalovirus exposure and HLA in healthy donors. The primer mix had 60 Vbeta and 13 Jbeta primers. Repertoires were generated with immunoSEQ multiplex PCR, while TCRdb's copy carries only in-frame clones and drops some. This sample has some 120,000 clones, with roughly 8.3% found just once. This clone was seen only a few times. V lost 1 base, J lost 5 bases, and 3 bases stayed unmatched. The CDR3 consists of 16 residues. From germline, CDR1 is LNHDA and CDR2 SQIVND (reference sequence). The chain combines TRBV19 with TRBJ2-2; 11 nucleotides match TRBD1. The sequenced sample consisted of PBMCs. The receptor was derived from a man aged 35-49 years in good health and CMV-seronegative. Here the CDR3 DNA reads TGTGCCAGTAGTATAGTTGGGACAGGGGGAACCGGGGAGCTGTTTTTT. Its translation: CASSIVGTGGTGELFF. Complete variable domain (other parts from reference TRBV19 and TRBJ2-2): DGGITQSPKYLFRKEGQNVTLSCEQNLNHDAMYWYRQDPGQGLRLIYYSQIVNDFQKGDIAEGYSVSREKKESFPLTVTSAQKNPTAFYLCASSIVGTGGTGELFFGEGSRLTVL.